The next 19 T cell receptor beta chains were all read from a single sample in a study of CD8+ T cells in alopecia areata. Extracted RNA was reverse transcribed into cDNA, the sequencing template. Some clones are missing from TCRdb's copy, which holds only in-frame ones; the method was immunoSEQ multiplex PCR. The sample includes some 82,000 clones, around 54% seen only once; the top ten take around 5.7%. Sequencing was carried out using NKG2D-high CD8+ T cells sorted from blood. The receptors here all came from a human donor with alopecia areata.

This clone was seen only a few times. The chain couples TRBV29-1 to TRBJ2-1; 9 bases match TRBD2. The CDR3 has 14 amino acids. With V trimmed by 5 bases and J by 3 bases, 5 bases remained unmatched. Germline CDR1 SQVTM, CDR2 ANQGSEA. The CDR3 region is CSVNSGRNYNEQFF. DNA of the CDR3: TGCAGCGTTAATAGCGGGAGAAACTACAATGAGCAGTTCTTC.

This clone has only a few counts. The chain has TRBV5-6 and TRBJ2-7, with TRBD2 matching over 9 bases. The V segment lost 0 bases and the J segment 5 bases; nucleotides outside the gene matches: 9. Per germline, CDR1 SGHDT and CDR2 YYEEEE. The CDR3 covers 16 residues. The CDR3 spells CASSLVRLSSGDEQYF. The DNA of the CDR3 is TGTGCCAGCAGCTTGGTACGGTTGTCTAGCGGGGACGAGCAGTACTTC.

The genes are TRBV29-1 and TRBJ2-1, with TRBD2 as a possible D gene (5 bases). This CDR3 region has 17 residues. The V gene's germline CDR1 is SQVTM and CDR2 ANQGSEA. Trimming took off 0 bases at V and 2 bases at J, with 17 bases between the two ends. The CDR3 DNA reads as TGCAGCGTTGAAGATAGGCGAGGGCCTGAGGCCTACAATGAGCAGTTCTTC. Translating gives CSVEDRRGPEAYNEQFF.

This chain uses TRBV29-1 with TRBJ1-2; no firm D call. This CDR3 has 11 amino acids. V shed 3 bases and J shed 4 bases, with 6 bases lying between them. In germline, CDR1 is SQVTM, CDR2 ANQGSEA. The CDR3: CSVDLGYGYTF. The CDR3 coding sequence is TGCAGCGTTGATCTTGGCTATGGCTACACCTTC.

The chain recombines TRBV4-3 with TRBJ2-1, with TRBD2 identical over 7 bases. The CDR3 is made up of 17 amino acids. V shed 0 bases and J 1 base; nucleotides not matched to a gene: 6. Looked up from germline, CDR1 is LGHNA and CDR2 is YSLEER. The CDR3 here is CASSQDLASGSYNEQFF. In DNA form, the CDR3 reads TGCGCCAGCAGCCAAGATCTGGCTAGCGGTTCCTACAATGAGCAGTTCTTC.

This clone turned up a few times. CDR3 in DNA: TGTGCCAGTGGGACAGGGAACGGGGAGCTGTTTTTT. Protein sequence: CASGTGNGELFF. The rearrangement links TRBV2 to TRBJ2-2; TRBD1 agrees at 9 bases. The CDR3 length is 12 residues. Trimming removed 9 bases from V and 7 bases from J; junction bases left unmatched: 3. The germline gives CDR1 SNHLY, CDR2 FYNNEI.

This chain uses TRBV30 with TRBJ2-7; the D is unclear. Trimming stripped 2 bases from V and 4 bases from J, with 9 bases between. The CDR3 consists of 12 residues. The germline V gene has CDR1 GTSNPN and CDR2 SVGIG (reference sequence). Here the CDR3 reads CAWSPRQYEQYF. CDR3 nucleotides: TGTGCCTGGAGTCCTCGGCAGTACGAGCAGTACTTC.

Details on this clone: Mismatch with germline at one junction end may stem from a read error. This chain's CDR3 is CSVEGIVGYEQYF. The CDR3, as DNA: TGCAGCGTAGAAGGGATTGTGGGCTACGAGCAGTACTTC. The chain recombines TRBV29-1 with TRBJ2-7, with D uncertain. The germline gives CDR1 SQVTM, CDR2 ANQGSEA. This CDR3 has 13 amino acids.

This rearrangement joins TRBV27 to TRBJ2-7, with 8 positions matching TRBD1. This CDR3 is built from 14 residues. The J segment lost 2 bases and the V segment lost 5 bases, leaving 5 bases of the junction unmatched. Germline V CDR1 and CDR2: MNHEY, SMNVEV (reference sequence). CDR3: CASSRTGSPYEQYF. CDR3 in DNA: TGTGCCAGCAGTAGGACAGGGTCCCCCTACGAGCAGTACTTC.

This chain uses TRBV28 with TRBJ2-7; the match to TRBD1 covers 8 bases. CDR1 and CDR2 (germline): MDHEN, SYDVKM. The CDR3 consists of 14 residues. V was pared by 9 bases and J by 5 bases, with 12 bases of the junction left unmatched. DNA for the CDR3: TGTGCCAGTGACAGGGGCTTGGGCGGGAACGAGCAGTACTTC. This codes for CASDRGLGGNEQYF.

The chain recombines TRBV2 with TRBJ1-1; D unresolved. The V end was cut by 8 bases, the J end by 8 bases, with 3 bases between. The CDR3 loop spans 8 amino acids. Germline CDR1 SNHLY, CDR2 FYNNEI. The DNA of the CDR3 is TGTGCCAGCGGAGAAGCTTTCTTT. Protein product: CASGEAFF.

The chain has TRBV2 and TRBJ2-7; TRBD1 might be the D (5 bases). V lost 11 bases, J lost 6 bases, and 20 bases lay in between. CDR3 length equals 13 residues. The germline V gene has CDR1 SNHLY and CDR2 FYNNEI. The CDR3 loop reads CALSPGQGPEQYF. The CDR3 nucleotides are TGTGCCCTTAGTCCAGGGCAGGGCCCCGAGCAGTACTTC.

J is TRBJ2-1 and V is TRBV5-1; D remains ambiguous. Per the germline V gene, CDR1 is SGHRS and CDR2 is YFSETQ. Trimming removed 4 bases at V and 10 bases at J, with 12 bases between. The CDR3 covers 12 residues. The DNA of the CDR3 is TGCGCCAGCAGCCTACTGGGTTGGGAGCAGTTCTTC. Protein product: CASSLLGWEQFF.

V gene TRBV4-1 combines with J gene TRBJ2-7; D not certain. Between the trimmed V and J ends, which lost 2 bases and 4 bases, there was a span of 6 bases. The germline V gene has CDR1 MGHRA and CDR2 YSYEKL. This CDR3 comprises 12 residues. The CDR3 protein is CASSQSRYEQYF. CDR3 nucleotide sequence: TGCGCCAGCAGCCAATCCAGGTACGAGCAGTACTTC.

V and J are TRBV29-1 and TRBJ1-1, with no clear D. Germline V gene data show CDR1 as SQVTM and CDR2 as ANQGSEA. The V end was cut by 6 bases, the J end by 5 bases, with 16 bases between. The CDR3 spans 13 residues. In DNA, the CDR3 is TGCAGCGTCGCGGGAAGTTTGGGGACTGAAGCTTTCTTT. As protein: CSVAGSLGTEAFF. The whole variable domain, filled in from reference TRBV29-1 and TRBJ1-1, reads SAVISQKPSRDICQRGTSLTIQCQVDSQVTMMFWYRQQPGQSLTLIATANQGSEATYESGFVIDKFPISRPNLTFSTLTVSNMSPEDSSIYLCSVAGSLGTEAFFGQGTRLTVV.

V gene TRBV5-1 combines with J gene TRBJ2-1; D remains ambiguous. The CDR3 length is 14 residues. The germline CDR1 and CDR2 sequences are SGHRS and YFSETQ. V was cut by 0 bases and J by 8 bases, with 12 bases left in between. The CDR3 spells CASSLGLPSHEQFF. DNA for the CDR3: TGCGCCAGCAGCTTGGGGTTGCCGTCCCATGAGCAGTTCTTC.

The genes are TRBV4-1 and TRBJ2-3, with D perhaps TRBD1 (5 bases). CDR3 size: 14 residues. With 1 base removed from V and 1 base from J, the gap between germline ends came to 6 bases. CDR1 MGHRA and CDR2 YSYEKL come from the germline V gene. CDR3 coding DNA: TGCGCCAGCAGCCAAGTAGGGGGCACAGATACGCAGTATTTT. Protein sequence: CASSQVGGTDTQYF.

V is TRBV5-1 and J is TRBJ2-1; D is unclear. Trimming pared 4 bases from V and 3 bases from J, leaving 11 bases between. This CDR3 contains 14 residues. CDR1 is SGHRS and CDR2 is YFSETQ in the germline V gene. CDR3 loop: CASSPAEDYNEQFF. The CDR3 bases are TGCGCCAGCAGCCCCGCCGAAGACTACAATGAGCAGTTCTTC.

The chain has TRBV7-9 and TRBJ1-2; no clear D. The V gene's germline CDR1 is SEHNR and CDR2 FQNEAQ (reference sequence). This CDR3 contains 11 residues. V dropped 5 bases and J dropped 9 bases, with 10 bases sitting between them. The CDR3 reads CASSALPRYTF. DNA for the CDR3: TGTGCCAGCAGCGCGCTACCCCGCTACACCTTC.